This TCR beta chain was recorded in a study of regulatory T cells in long-lasting Graves disease. Whole-study context: For under 3 months, newly diagnosed Graves' patients had been taking antithyroid drugs.

To make TCR beta libraries, researchers used iRepertoire HTBI primers and Arm-PCR of CDR3 regions. Each CDR3 protein is one row after TCRdb ran MiXCR on the multiplex PCR reads. The sample holds under 700,000 distinct CDR3 sequences, about 16% seen once. Time point meaning: newly diagnosed GD, antithyroid drugs for less than 3 months. Isolated PBMC RNA provided the starting material for the TCR library. EDTA tubes held 9 to 10 milliliters of peripheral blood from each patient. Germline CDR1 SGHAT, CDR2 FQNNGV. This CDR3 has 16 amino acids. V was pared by 4 bases and J by 2 bases, with 8 bases of the junction left unmatched. General study findings and limits: Limited samples may have lowered accuracy.

This clonotype occurred many times. Antigen specificity is unknown. These data are also associated with another study on T cells in Graves' hyperthyroidism and ophthalmopathy. This second study says: HTBI primers were employed in a first-round RT-PCR of the TCR CDR3.

Sequencing used peripheral blood mononuclear cells (PBMCs), obtained at new diagnosis, from a patient treated with antithyroid drugs. This clonotype was sampled from a woman aged 35-60 years with Graves disease. The V call is TRBV11-2, the J call TRBJ2-3, with 8 bases fitting TRBD1. The CDR3 loop reads CASSSLDRGNTDTQYF. CDR3 nucleotide sequence: TGTGCCAGCAGCTCCCTCGACAGGGGAAACACAGATACGCAGTATTTT.